What follows are 5 T cell receptor beta chains derived from one specimen sequenced in a study of blood T cell repertoires in COVID-19. The repertoire was sequenced with immunoSEQ multiplex PCR; TCRdb's copy has only in-frame clones and lacks some. The repertoire consists of over 350,000 clones, with roughly 88% occurring once and the leading ten covering roughly 0.97%. The specimen sequenced was PBMCs or T cells enriched from blood (not recorded which). Source of these receptors: a woman aged 30 to 39 with acute COVID-19.

This chain uses TRBV7-2 with TRBJ1-1; D unresolved. This CDR3 contains 13 residues. The V end was cut by 3 bases, the J end by 2 bases, with 7 bases between. Germline lookup yields CDR1 SGHTA and CDR2 FQGNSA. CDR3 region: CASSFYSNTEAFF. The CDR3 nucleotides are TGTGCCAGCAGCTTTTACAGCAACACTGAAGCTTTCTTT. Together with reference TRBV7-2 and TRBJ1-1, the CDR3 gives the full variable domain: GAGVSQSPSNKVTEKGKDVELRCDPISGHTALYWYRQSLGQGLEFLIYFQGNSAPDKSGLPSDRFSAERTGGSVSTLTIQRTQQEDSAVYLCASSFYSNTEAFFGQGTRLTVV.

The V gene is TRBV4-2, the J gene TRBJ2-3; D possibly corresponds to TRBD1 (6 bases). The CDR3 runs to 14 residues. V was cut by 0 bases and J by 10 bases, with 14 bases left in between. Germline loops: CDR1 LGHNA, CDR2 YNFKEQ. The CDR3: CASSQELAQGAQYF. The CDR3 DNA reads as TGTGCCAGCAGCCAAGAGTTAGCACAGGGAGCGCAGTATTTT.

The chain is built from TRBV5-1 and TRBJ1-5; D not resolved. V was shortened by 2 bases and J by 4 bases, with 7 bases between the two germline ends. The CDR3 loop spans 13 amino acids. The germline CDR1 and CDR2 sequences are SGHRS and YFSETQ. The DNA for the CDR3 is TGCGCCAGCAGCTTCGCGGGTAATCAGCCCCAGCATTTT. It yields the protein CASSFAGNQPQHF.

The gene calls are TRBV30 and TRBJ1-3; D not resolved. Germline V gene lookup returns CDR1 GTSNPN and CDR2 SVGIG (reference sequence). Between the trimmed V and J ends, which lost 4 bases and 0 bases, there was a span of 13 bases. This CDR3 spans 15 amino acids. The CDR3: CAWNPGVRSGNTIYF. In DNA, the CDR3 is TGTGCCTGGAATCCCGGGGTCCGCTCTGGAAACACCATATATTTT.

The chain carries TRBV27 and TRBJ1-3; a weak D match, TRBD1 (6 bases). The CDR3 loop spans 14 amino acids. Germline CDR1 reads MNHEY; CDR2 reads SMNVEV (reference sequence). With 6 bases removed from V and 4 bases from J, the gap between germline ends came to 13 bases. CDR3 sequence reads: CASRDTGYGNTIYF. The CDR3 DNA follows: TGTGCCAGCAGGGACACAGGGTACGGAAACACCATATATTTT.